This T cell receptor beta chain comes out of a study of blood T cell repertoires in COVID-19 (dated by TCRdb to the early 2020s). Study-level background: The collaborator samples originated in the United States, Italy and Spain and spanned the acute and convalescent phases of COVID-19. The sample metadata nearly always contained a de-identified subject ID, COVID-19 status, age in years and sex. The material from the prospective study consisted of cDNA or gDNA derived from T cells, B-cell-depleted T cells, or PBMCs. The repertoires were made available in a free public database intended to serve as a resource for research on the immune response to SARS-CoV-2. Where HLA class I and class II types were available, the types were taken from metadata supplied by the sample provider, not from assay-based typing. The dataset comprised deeply sampled blood TCRbeta repertoires from subjects exposed to, actively infected with, or recovered from COVID-19. The samples were drawn from the first 160 participants of the ongoing ImmuneRACE study and from over 950 subjects provided by 6 global collaborators.

Whole blood was collected in K2EDTA tubes by collaborating institutions according to the institutions' own protocols. For TCRbeta analysis, collaborators shipped samples in one of three forms: frozen whole blood, isolated PBMCs, or DNA extracted from either of those sample types. What the study reported, not specific to this receptor: How much clinical and demographic metadata was included differed by source and by participant, and the metadata was provided uncurated.

A note on this clone: Its antigen remains undetermined. No qualities accompany the bases; no much larger clone lies one base away.

The cysteine opens and the phenylalanine closes a CDR3 of 15 amino acids. Only the CDR3 portion is preserved as DNA: 45 bases, with reading frame beginning at the first base. TCRbeta CDR3 regions were amplified from genomic DNA using the immunoSEQ Assay, a bias-controlled multiplex PCR. The study's processing was this. The number of nucleated cells in each sample was estimated by amplification of reference gene primers within the assay. To quantify the absolute abundance of each unique TCRbeta CDR3 rearrangement, sequence reads were collapsed and filtered. For each sample, productive Simpson clonality was calculated by taking the square root of Simpson's diversity index across productive rearrangements. Drawn from immuneACCESS, this table holds only the in-frame rearrangements with V and J called that TCRdb kept. Clones are partly lost; checked studies trace under half to an unresolved V gene and leave the rest unexplained. That table furnishes V, J and clone size, whereas the DNA furnished D and trimming. For this sample the table gives about 140,000 clones, of which 80% to 90% were detected only once. The top ten clonotypes cover approximately 10% of the sample.

The clonotype originates from a woman aged 80 or older with acute or convalescent COVID-19. The sample comprised peripheral blood. The V and J genes are TRBV21-1 and TRBJ1-5; the table's TRBD1 call for D was not verified on the DNA. TRBV21-1 is shown as a pseudogene. CDR3 loop: CASSGDRVCNQPQHF. The DNA sequence reads TGTGCCAGCAGCGGGGACAGGGTTTGCAATCAGCCCCAGCATTTT.